The T cell receptor (beta chain) under discussion was sequenced for a study of OX40 agonist ivuxolimab in advanced cancers. Study-wide context: Ivuxolimab was a fully human IgG2 agonistic monoclonal antibody targeting the costimulatory receptor OX40 (CD134). Intravenous ivuxolimab was administered to patients every 2 weeks at six dose levels: 0.01, 0.1, 0.3, 1.5, 3 and 10 mg/kg. Three dose-escalation patients achieved partial responses, one with hepatocellular carcinoma and two with cutaneous melanoma. Of the approximately 50 patients in dose escalation, about 20 had hepatocellular carcinoma, some 15 had melanoma, 9 had renal cell carcinoma and 9 had head and neck cancer. The point of sequencing TCRbeta in the periphery was to test whether ivuxolimab changed TCR sequence diversity and drove clonal T-cell expansion. Patients were allowed to have had prior anti-PD-1, anti-PD-L1 or anti-CTLA-4 therapy, and approximately 43% of the dose-escalation patients had previously received checkpoint inhibitors. The paper covers the monotherapy dose-escalation part of the phase I ivuxolimab trial, which included N ≈ 57 patients. In the dose-escalation cohort, roughly 80% of patients were male, and the mean age was roughly 60 years, with a range of 23 to 79. Beyond this particular receptor, the publication reports: Antigen specificity was not determined for the clonally expanded peripheral T cells. In the 0.1-3.0 mg/kg groups, partial responders had among the lowest normalized peripheral clonal expansion, particularly in CD8+ T cells. Low levels of normalized T-cell clonal expansion were also seen in some nonresponding patients. After ivuxolimab, CD8+ T cells had more expanded clones than CD4+ T cells on average. Clonal expansion of both CD4+ and CD8+ blood T cells was observed from baseline to week 6 at doses 0.1 to 3.0 mg/kg.

To sequence the TCRbeta CDR3 region, genomic DNA was isolated from the sorted cells. The immunoSEQ Assay was used to sequence the TCRbeta CDR3 regions. TCRdb carries this immuneACCESS record with in-frame sequences only. Its versions omit some clonotypes, under half of them owing to an unresolved V gene in the studies checked, with the rest unexplained. Here the sample has approximately 47,000 clones; 88% occur a single time. The biggest ten clones account for 7.8% of the sample. The trial excluded patients who had a history of autoimmune disease or were on systemic immunosuppression. Peripheral blood for TCR sequencing was collected from all dose cohorts at baseline, on cycle 4 day 1, and on cycle 7 day 1. Samples came from an open-label, multicenter, first-in-human phase I dose-escalation trial of ivuxolimab. The trial enrolled adults with locally advanced or metastatic head and neck squamous cell, hepatocellular, melanoma or renal cell carcinoma. CD4+ and CD8+ T cells were sorted separately from peripheral blood before TCR sequencing.

With respect to this clone: Which antigen it targets is not known. Base-call qualities are not available, and no considerably larger clone is one nucleotide away.

The germline V gene gives CDR1 as MDHEN and CDR2 as SYDVKM. Reading from cysteine to phenylalanine, the CDR3 counts 14 amino acids. The read is trimmed to its CDR3 DNA, 42 bases read in frame from base 1. V is pared back by 2 bases and J by 4 bases, with 11 bases lying between the germline termini. This TCR derives from an adult with an advanced solid tumor such as melanoma, head and neck, liver or kidney cancer. The specimen comprised CD4+ or CD8+ T cells sorted from blood, sampled in a trial of the OX40 agonist ivuxolimab. The sequence links TRBV28 to TRBJ1-2; the D gene identity is not certain. At the DNA level, the sequence is TGTGCCAGCAGTTTAGGTGAGGTGTTCTATGGCTACACCTTC. Translated, this is CASSLGEVFYGYTF.